The 13 T cell receptor beta chains below were found in one sample sequenced in a study of human T cells and chemical hapten exposure. One entry per CDR3 protein, called by TCRdb with MiXCR from the RACE reads. The sample carries roughly 150,000 distinct CDR3 sequences, approximately 30% recorded once. As to time point: patch test 3, about 24 weeks after DPC sensitization. Noted treatment: therapeutic diphenylcyclopropenone sensitization with weekly scalp DPC. The source material was whole blood, sampled in connection with sensitization to the hapten diphenylcyclopropenone (DPC). The origin of the receptors is a woman under 30 with alopecia areata. Some clones in this sample may be carry-over from other donors' samples.

This chain joins TRBV15 and TRBJ2-3, with 11 nucleotides matching TRBD2. V gave up 1 base and J gave up 3 bases; unmatched junction bases: 6. The CDR3 runs 17 residues. Looked up from germline, CDR1 is LNHNV and CDR2 is YYDKDF (reference sequence). The CDR3 loop is CATSRALAGVGTDTQYF. The CDR3 DNA is TGTGCCACCAGCAGAGCACTAGCGGGAGTCGGTACAGATACGCAGTATTTT.

This clonotype has a handful of counts. The chain carries TRBV20-1 and TRBJ2-2; D remains ambiguous. Germline lookup yields CDR1 DFQATT and CDR2 SNEGSKA (reference sequence). The CDR3 has 14 amino acids. V lost 1 base and J lost 7, with 13 bases in between. The CDR3 DNA reads TGCAGTGCTAGAGTAACCGGGCCCAGCGGGGAGCTGTTTTTT. Translation: CSARVTGPSGELFF.

A few counts support this clonotype. The chain employs TRBV5-1 and TRBJ1-1, with a tentative D call TRBD1 (6 bases). The CDR3 spans 14 residues. V lost 3 bases to trimming and J lost 1 base, with 10 bases between them. Germline CDR1 reads SGHRS; CDR2 reads YFSETQ. This CDR3 is CASSWTDSNTEAFF. The CDR3 coding sequence is TGCGCCAGCAGCTGGACAGATTCGAACACTGAAGCTTTCTTT.

This clonotype showed up just a few times. V gene TRBV20-1 combines with J gene TRBJ2-7; the match to TRBD2 covers 11 bases. The CDR3 runs to 15 residues. Germline V lookup: CDR1 DFQATT, CDR2 SNEGSKA (reference sequence). Trimming removed 6 bases from V and 3 bases from J; junction bases left unmatched: 10. CDR3 protein: CSATGLAEDFYEQYF. In DNA, the CDR3 is TGCAGTGCCACGGGACTAGCGGAAGATTTCTACGAGCAGTACTTC.

The V gene is TRBV24-1, the J gene TRBJ2-3, with 9 bases that match TRBD1. The CDR3 contains 15 residues. The germline gives CDR1 KGHDR, CDR2 SFDVKD. With 1 base clipped from V and 3 bases from J, the junction kept 1 base outside the gene matches. The CDR3 DNA is TGTGCCACCAGTGATTTAGGACAGGGGACAGATACGCAGTATTTT. Amino acid sequence: CATSDLGQGTDTQYF.

The rearrangement links TRBV2 to TRBJ2-1; TRBD2 aligns across 13 bases. The CDR3 is 16 amino acids. J lost 6 bases, V lost 6 bases, and 8 bases had no gene match. CDR1 and CDR2 (germline): SNHLY, FYNNEI. The CDR3: CASSQRTSGGGNEQFF. Here the CDR3 DNA reads TGTGCCAGCAGCCAACGGACTAGCGGGGGTGGCAATGAGCAGTTCTTC.

A few counts support this clonotype. The V gene is TRBV27, the J gene TRBJ1-2; D unresolved. Trimming removed 3 bases at V and 2 bases at J, with 7 bases between. From germline, CDR1 is MNHEY and CDR2 SMNVEV (reference sequence). There are 13 residues in the CDR3. This chain's CDR3 is CASSFGWNYGYTF. The DNA for the CDR3 is TGTGCCAGCAGTTTTGGATGGAACTATGGCTACACCTTC.

This chain connects TRBV4-2 to TRBJ2-1; D tentatively fits TRBD1 or TRBD2 (7 bases each). This CDR3 has 15 residues. The V and J ends lost 4 bases and 9 bases respectively, with 19 bases between them. From germline, CDR1 is LGHNA and CDR2 YNFKEQ. As DNA, the CDR3 is TGTGCCAGCAGCCGAGCGGGACAGTTTGGGGGTGAGCAGTTCTTC. This sequence encodes CASSRAGQFGGEQFF.

The chain links TRBV5-1 to TRBJ1-3; D gene unclear. With 0 bases removed from V and 0 bases from J, the gap between germline ends came to 4 bases. From germline, CDR1 is SGHRS and CDR2 YFSETQ. The CDR3 spans 14 residues. The CDR3 loop is CASSLVSSGNTIYF. The CDR3 bases are TGCGCCAGCAGCTTGGTCAGCTCTGGAAACACCATATATTTT. Full variable domain (missing parts from reference TRBV5-1 and TRBJ1-3): KAGVTQTPRYLIKTRGQQVTLSCSPISGHRSVSWYQQTPGQGLQFLFEYFSETQRNKGNFPGRFSGRQFSNSRSEMNVSTLELGDSALYLCASSLVSSGNTIYFGEGSWLTVV.

This clonotype has only a few counts. This rearrangement joins TRBV5-1 to TRBJ2-7, with TRBD1 matching over 10 bases. The CDR3 contains 14 residues. The V segment lost 4 bases and the J segment 4 bases; nucleotides outside the gene matches: 5. Germline loops: CDR1 SGHRS, CDR2 YFSETQ. CDR3 DNA: TGCGCCAGCAGCCGGGACAGGGGAAGTTACGAGCAGTACTTC. Residues: CASSRDRGSYEQYF.

This clonotype was counted only a few times. This sequence joins TRBV7-3 and TRBJ2-2; a weak D match, TRBD1 (6 bases). Germline V gene sequence: CDR1 SGHTA, CDR2 FQGTGA. This CDR3 has 15 residues. V gave up 4 bases and J gave up 5 bases, with 14 bases separating them. The CDR3 reads CASSSQGLGTGELFF. The CDR3 nucleotides read TGTGCCAGCAGCTCACAGGGTCTTGGTACCGGGGAGCTGTTTTTT.

This sequence joins TRBV5-1 and TRBJ1-1, with TRBD1 as a possible D gene (5 bases). CDR3 length: 11 residues. Germline values: CDR1 SGHRS, CDR2 YFSETQ. Trimming left V 0 bases short and J 11 bases short, with 8 bases between. For the CDR3, the DNA is TGCGCCAGCAGCTTGGGGGGGGATGCTTTCTTT. Translating gives CASSLGGDAFF.

This clonotype occurred once. The chain uses TRBV10-3 and TRBJ1-4, with D maybe TRBD1 (5 bases). This CDR3 contains 18 residues. Trimming cost V 6 bases and J 1 base, with 21 bases left between them. The germline V gene encodes CDR1 ENHRY and CDR2 SYGVKD. The DNA of the CDR3 is TGTGCCATCAGCCAGGTGTCGAGGGAGGGGATAACTAATGAAAAACTGTTTTTT. Residues: CAISQVSREGITNEKLFF.